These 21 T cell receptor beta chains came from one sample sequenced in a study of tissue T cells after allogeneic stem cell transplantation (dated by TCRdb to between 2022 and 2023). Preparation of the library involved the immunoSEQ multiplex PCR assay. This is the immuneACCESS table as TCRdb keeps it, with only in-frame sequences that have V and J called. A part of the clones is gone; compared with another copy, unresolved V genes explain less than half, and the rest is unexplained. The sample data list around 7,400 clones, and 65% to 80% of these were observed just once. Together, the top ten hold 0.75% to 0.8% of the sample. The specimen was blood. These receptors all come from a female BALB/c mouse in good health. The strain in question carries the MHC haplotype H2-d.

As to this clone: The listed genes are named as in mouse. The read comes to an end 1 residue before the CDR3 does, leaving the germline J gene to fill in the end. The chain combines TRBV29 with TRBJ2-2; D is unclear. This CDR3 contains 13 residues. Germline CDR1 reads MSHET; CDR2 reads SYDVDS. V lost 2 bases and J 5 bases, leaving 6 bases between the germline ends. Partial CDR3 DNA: TGTGCTAGCAGTTTAGACGGAACCGGGCAGCTCTAC. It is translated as CASSLDGTGQLY. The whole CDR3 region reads CASSLDGTGQLYF.

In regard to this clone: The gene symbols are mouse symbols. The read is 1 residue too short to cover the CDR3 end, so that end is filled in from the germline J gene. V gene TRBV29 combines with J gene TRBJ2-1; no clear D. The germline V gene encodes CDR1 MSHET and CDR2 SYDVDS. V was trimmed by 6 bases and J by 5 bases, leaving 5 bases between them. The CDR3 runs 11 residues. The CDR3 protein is CASSVNAEQFF. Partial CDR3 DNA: TGTGCTAGCAGCGTCAATGCTGAGCAGTTC. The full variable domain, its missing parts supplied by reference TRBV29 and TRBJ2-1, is DMKVTQMPRYLIKRMGENVLLECGQDMSHETMYWYRQDPGLGLQLIYISYDVDSNSEGDIPKGYRVSRKKREHFSLILDSAKTNQTSVYFCASSVNAEQFFGPGTRLTVL.

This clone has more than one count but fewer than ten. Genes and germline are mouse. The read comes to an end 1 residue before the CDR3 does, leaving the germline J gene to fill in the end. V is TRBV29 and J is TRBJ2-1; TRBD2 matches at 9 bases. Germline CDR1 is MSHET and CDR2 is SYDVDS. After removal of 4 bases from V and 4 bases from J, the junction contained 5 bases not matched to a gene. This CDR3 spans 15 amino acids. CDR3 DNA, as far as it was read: TGTGCTAGCAGTTACCGGGACTGGGTATATGCTGAGCAGTTC. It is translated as CASSYRDWVYAEQF. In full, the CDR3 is CASSYRDWVYAEQFF.

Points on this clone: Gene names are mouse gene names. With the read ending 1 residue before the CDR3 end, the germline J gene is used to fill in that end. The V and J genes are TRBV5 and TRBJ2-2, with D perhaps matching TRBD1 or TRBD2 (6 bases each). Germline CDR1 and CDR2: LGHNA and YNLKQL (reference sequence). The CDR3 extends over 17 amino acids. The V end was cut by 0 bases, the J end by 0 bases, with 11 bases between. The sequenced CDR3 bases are TGTGCCAGCAGCCAAGAGAGGGGGGATACAAACACCGGGCAGCTCTAC. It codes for CASSQERGDTNTGQLY. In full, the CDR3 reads CASSQERGDTNTGQLYF.

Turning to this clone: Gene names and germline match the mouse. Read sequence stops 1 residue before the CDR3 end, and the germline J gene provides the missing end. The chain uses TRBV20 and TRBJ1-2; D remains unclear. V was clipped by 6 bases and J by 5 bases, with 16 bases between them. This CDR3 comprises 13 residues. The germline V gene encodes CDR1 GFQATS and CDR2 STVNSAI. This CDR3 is CGASGPSGSDYTF. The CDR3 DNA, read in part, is TGTGGTGCCTCCGGGCCCAGCGGGTCCGACTACACC. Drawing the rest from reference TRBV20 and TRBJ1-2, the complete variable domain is GALVYQYPRRTICKSGTSMRMECQAVGFQATSVAWYRQSPQKTFELIALSTVNSAIKYEQNFTQEKFPISHPNLSFSSMTVLNAYLEDRGLYLCGASGPSGSDYTFGSGTRLLVI.

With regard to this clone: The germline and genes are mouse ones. The CDR3 reads CASSQVGTSAETLYF. The sequenced CDR3 bases are TGTGCCAGCAGCCAAGTGGGGACTAGTGCAGAAACGCTGTAT. V gene TRBV5 combines with J gene TRBJ2-3; the D gene is possibly TRBD2 (6 bases). The sequenced fragment ends 1 residue before the CDR3 boundary, so the rest is inferred from the germline J gene. This CDR3 region has 15 residues. The germline V and J ends were trimmed by 1 base and 0 bases, with 8 bases remaining between them. Germline CDR1 LGHNA, CDR2 YNLKQL (reference sequence).

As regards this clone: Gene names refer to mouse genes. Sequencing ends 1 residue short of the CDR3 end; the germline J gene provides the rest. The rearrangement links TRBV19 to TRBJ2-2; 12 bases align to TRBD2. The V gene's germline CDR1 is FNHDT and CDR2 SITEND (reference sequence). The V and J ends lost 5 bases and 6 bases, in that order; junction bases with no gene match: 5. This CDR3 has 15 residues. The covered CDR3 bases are TGTGCCAGCAGGGACGGGACTGGGGGGTCCGGGCAGCTCTAC. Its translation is CASRDGTGGSGQLY. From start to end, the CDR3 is CASRDGTGGSGQLYF.

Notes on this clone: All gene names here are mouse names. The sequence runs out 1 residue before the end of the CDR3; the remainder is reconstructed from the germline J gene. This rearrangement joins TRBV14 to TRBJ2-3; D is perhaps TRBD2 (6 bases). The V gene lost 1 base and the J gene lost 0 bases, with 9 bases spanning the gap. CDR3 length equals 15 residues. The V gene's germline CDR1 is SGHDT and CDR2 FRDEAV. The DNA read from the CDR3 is TGTGCCAGCAGTTTCCTGGGGACTAGTGCAGAAACGCTGTAT. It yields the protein CASSFLGTSAETLY. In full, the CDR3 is CASSFLGTSAETLYF.

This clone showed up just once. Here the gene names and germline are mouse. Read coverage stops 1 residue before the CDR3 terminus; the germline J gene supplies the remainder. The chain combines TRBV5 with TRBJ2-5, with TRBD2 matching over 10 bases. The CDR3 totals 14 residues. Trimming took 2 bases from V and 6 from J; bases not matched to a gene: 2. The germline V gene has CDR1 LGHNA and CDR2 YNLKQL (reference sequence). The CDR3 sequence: CASSQLGGRDTQYF. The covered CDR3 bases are TGTGCCAGCAGCCAACTGGGGGGGCGGGACACCCAGTAC.

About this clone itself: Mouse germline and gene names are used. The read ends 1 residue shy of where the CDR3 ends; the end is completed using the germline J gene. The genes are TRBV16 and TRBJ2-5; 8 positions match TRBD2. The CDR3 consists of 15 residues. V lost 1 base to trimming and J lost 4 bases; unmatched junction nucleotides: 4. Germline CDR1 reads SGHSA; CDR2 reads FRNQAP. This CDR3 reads CASSLGGGGEDTQYF. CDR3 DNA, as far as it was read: TGTGCAAGCAGCTTAGGTGGTGGGGGGGAAGACACCCAGTAC.

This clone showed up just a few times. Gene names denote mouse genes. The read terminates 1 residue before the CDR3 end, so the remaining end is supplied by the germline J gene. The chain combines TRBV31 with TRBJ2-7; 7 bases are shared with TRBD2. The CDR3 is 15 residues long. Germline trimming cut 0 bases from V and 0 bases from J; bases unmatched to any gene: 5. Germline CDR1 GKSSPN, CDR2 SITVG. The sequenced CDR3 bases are TGTGCCTGGAGTCTCGGGGGGGGGAACTCCTATGAACAGTAC. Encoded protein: CAWSLGGGNSYEQY. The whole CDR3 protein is CAWSLGGGNSYEQYF.

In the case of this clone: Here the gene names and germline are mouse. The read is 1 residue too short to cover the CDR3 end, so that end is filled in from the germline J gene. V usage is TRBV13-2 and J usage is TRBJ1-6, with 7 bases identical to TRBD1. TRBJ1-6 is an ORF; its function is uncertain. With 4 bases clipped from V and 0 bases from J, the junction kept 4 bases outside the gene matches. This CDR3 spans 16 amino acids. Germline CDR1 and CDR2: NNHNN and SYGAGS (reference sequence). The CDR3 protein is CASGPQGNSYNSPLYF. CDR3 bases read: TGTGCCAGCGGTCCACAGGGGAATTCCTATAATTCGCCCCTCTAC.

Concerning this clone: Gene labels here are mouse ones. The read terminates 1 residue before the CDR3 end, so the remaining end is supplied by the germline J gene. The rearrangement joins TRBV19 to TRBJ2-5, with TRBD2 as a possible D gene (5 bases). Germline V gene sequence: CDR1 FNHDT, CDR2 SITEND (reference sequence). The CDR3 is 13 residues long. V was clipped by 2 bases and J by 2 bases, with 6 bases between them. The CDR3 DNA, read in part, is TGTGCCAGCAGTATTGGACTCCAAGACACCCAGTAC. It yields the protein CASSIGLQDTQY. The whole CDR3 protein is CASSIGLQDTQYF. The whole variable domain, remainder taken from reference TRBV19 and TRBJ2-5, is GGIITQTPKFLIGQEGQKLTLKCQQNFNHDTMYWYRQDSGKGLRLIYYSITENDLQKGDLSEGYDASREKKSSFSLTVTSAQKNEMAVFLCASSIGLQDTQYFGPGTRLLVL.

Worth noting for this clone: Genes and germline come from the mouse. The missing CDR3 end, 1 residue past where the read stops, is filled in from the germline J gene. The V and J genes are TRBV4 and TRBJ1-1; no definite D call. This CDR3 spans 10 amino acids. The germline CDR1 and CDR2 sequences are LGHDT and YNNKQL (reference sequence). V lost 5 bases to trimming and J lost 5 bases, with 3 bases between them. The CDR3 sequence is CASSRTEVFF. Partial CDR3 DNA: TGTGCCAGCAGCCGGACAGAAGTCTTC.

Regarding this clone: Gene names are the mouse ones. The sequenced CDR3 bases are TGTGCCAGCAGTATCACCCCCCTACAGGGTCTGGACACCCAGTAC. Protein: CASSITPLQGLDTQY. The complete CDR3 protein is CASSITPLQGLDTQYF. The rearrangement joins TRBV19 to TRBJ2-5; D possibly corresponds to TRBD1 (6 bases). The read comes to an end 1 residue before the CDR3 does, leaving the germline J gene to fill in the end. Trimming removed 2 bases at V and 6 bases at J, with 19 bases between. The CDR3 is 16 residues long. The V gene's germline CDR1 is FNHDT and CDR2 SITEND (reference sequence).

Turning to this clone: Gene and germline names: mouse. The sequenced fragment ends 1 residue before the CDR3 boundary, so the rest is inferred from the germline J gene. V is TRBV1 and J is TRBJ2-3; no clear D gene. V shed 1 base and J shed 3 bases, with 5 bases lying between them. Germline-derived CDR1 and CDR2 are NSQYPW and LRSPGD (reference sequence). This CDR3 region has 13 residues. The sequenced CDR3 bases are TGCACCTGCAGTGCAGCCTGGGCAGAAACGCTGTAT. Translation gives CTCSAAWAETLY. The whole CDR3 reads CTCSAAWAETLYF.

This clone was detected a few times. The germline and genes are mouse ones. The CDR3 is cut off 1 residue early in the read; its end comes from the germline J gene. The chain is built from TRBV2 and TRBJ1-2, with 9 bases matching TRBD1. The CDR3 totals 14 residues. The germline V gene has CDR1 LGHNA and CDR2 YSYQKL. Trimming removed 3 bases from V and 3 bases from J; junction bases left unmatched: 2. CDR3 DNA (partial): TGTGCCAGCAGCCATCGACAGGGGGACTCCGACTACACC. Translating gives CASSHRQGDSDYT. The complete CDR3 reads CASSHRQGDSDYTF.

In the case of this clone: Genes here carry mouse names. Incomplete CDR3 DNA: TGTGCCAGCTCGGGGAATGAACAGTAC. Encoded protein: CASSGNEQY. The entire CDR3 protein is CASSGNEQYF. The genes are TRBV13-2 and TRBJ2-7; D gene ambiguous. The read finishes 1 residue shy of the CDR3 end, and the germline J gene is used to complete it. The CDR3 runs to 10 residues. Germline lookup yields CDR1 NNHNN and CDR2 SYGAGS (reference sequence). The V end lost 7 bases, the J end lost 5 bases, and 7 bases lay between the germline ends.

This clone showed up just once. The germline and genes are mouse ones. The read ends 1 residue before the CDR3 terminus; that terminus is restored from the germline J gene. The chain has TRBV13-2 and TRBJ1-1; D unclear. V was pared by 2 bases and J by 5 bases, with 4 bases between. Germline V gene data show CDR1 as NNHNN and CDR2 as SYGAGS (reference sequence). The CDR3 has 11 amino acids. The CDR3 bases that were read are TGTGCCAGCGGTGAACAAACAGAAGTCTTC. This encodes CASGEQTEVF. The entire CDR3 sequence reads CASGEQTEVFF.

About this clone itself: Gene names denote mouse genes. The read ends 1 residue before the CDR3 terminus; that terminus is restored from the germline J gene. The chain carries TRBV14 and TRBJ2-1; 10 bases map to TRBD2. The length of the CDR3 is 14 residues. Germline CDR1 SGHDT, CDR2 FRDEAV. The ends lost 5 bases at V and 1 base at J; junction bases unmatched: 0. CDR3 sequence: CASRDWGNYAEQFF. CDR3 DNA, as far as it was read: TGTGCCAGCAGGGACTGGGGGAACTATGCTGAGCAGTTC.

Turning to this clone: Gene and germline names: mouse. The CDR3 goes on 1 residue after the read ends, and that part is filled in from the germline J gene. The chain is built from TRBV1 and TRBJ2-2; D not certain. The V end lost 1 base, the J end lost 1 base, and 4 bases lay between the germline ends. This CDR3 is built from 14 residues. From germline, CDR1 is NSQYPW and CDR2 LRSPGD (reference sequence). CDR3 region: CTCSAAGNTGQLYF. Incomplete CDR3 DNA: TGCACCTGCAGTGCAGCAGGAAACACCGGGCAGCTCTAC.